This TCR beta chain was observed in a study of blood T cells in healthy people across ages. Study-level results: Using unsorted PBMCs precluded a conclusive naive versus antigen-experienced comparison. Among long-lived donors, naive CD4+ cells were more numerous and diversity higher than in aged donors.

Combining a sample-barcoded 5' primer with a J-beta primer mix, a second PCR ran for about 7 to 11 cycles. TCRdb used MiXCR to reprocess the 5' RACE reads, holding one entry per CDR3 protein. The data hold 1.6 million or so distinct CDR3 sequences, with roughly 32% observed a single time. Donors were healthy Caucasian individuals from Russia aged roughly 6 to 100. Worth noting for this clonotype: Its antigen is undetermined.

The germline CDR1 and CDR2 sequences are SGHAT and FQNNGV. V lost 0 bases to trimming and J lost 0 bases, with 19 bases between them. There are 19 residues in the CDR3. The source material was blood. The V and J genes are TRBV11-2 and TRBJ2-3, with D uncertain. The clonotype comes from a woman aged 25 to 39 in good health. DNA for the CDR3: TGTGCCAGCAGCTTAGAGGAGCTCGGACCCTGGGCTAGCACAGATACGCAGTATTTT. As protein: CASSLEELGPWASTDTQYF. Combining the CDR3 with reference TRBV11-2 and TRBJ2-3 gives the whole variable domain EAGVAQSPRYKIIEKRQSVAFWCNPISGHATLYWYQQILGQGPKLLIQFQNNGVVDDSQLPKDRFSAERLKGVDSTLKIQPAKLEDSAVYLCASSLEELGPWASTDTQYFGPGTRLTVL.